These 14 T cell receptor beta chains share one sample of origin, sequenced in a study of siplizumab effects on memory and regulatory T cells. Sequencing used immunoSEQ multiplex PCR; TCRdb keeps in-frame clones, though not all of them. The sample lists 80,000 to 130,000 clones; 80% to 95% were seen once. Sequenced material: CD4+ T cells sorted from blood. These receptors were taken from a human donor in good health. Some clones in this sample may be carry-over from other donors' samples.

This chain uses TRBV5-1 with TRBJ2-5, with 8 bases identical to TRBD2. Germline CDR1 and CDR2: SGHRS and YFSETQ. There are 17 residues in the CDR3. After removal of 4 bases from V and 0 bases from J, the junction contained 11 bases not matched to a gene. CDR3 residues: CASSQEPGLVNQETQYF. CDR3 in DNA: TGCGCCAGCAGCCAAGAGCCGGGACTAGTCAACCAAGAGACCCAGTACTTC.

This chain uses TRBV28 with TRBJ2-5, with 13 bases identical to TRBD2. V lost 6 bases to trimming and J lost 4 bases; unmatched junction nucleotides: 8. The CDR3 consists of 16 residues. The germline V gene encodes CDR1 MDHEN and CDR2 SYDVKM. CDR3 region: CASRSWTSGSIETQYF. The CDR3 DNA reads TGTGCCAGCAGATCCTGGACTAGCGGGAGTATAGAGACCCAGTACTTC. The variable domain in full, completed from reference TRBV28 and TRBJ2-5, reads DVKVTQSSRYLVKRTGEKVFLECVQDMDHENMFWYRQDPGLGLRLIYFSYDVKMKEKGDIPEGYSVSREKKERFSLILESASTNQTSMYLCASRSWTSGSIETQYFGPGTRLLVL.

Only one count was recorded for this clone. This rearrangement joins TRBV9 to TRBJ1-6; D might be TRBD1 (5 bases). The CDR3 has 15 residues. CDR1 SGDLS and CDR2 YYNGEE come from the germline V gene. V lost 1 base and J lost 9, with 14 bases in between. CDR3 coding DNA: TGTGCCAGCAGCGTAAGTCCCAGGGACGGTTCACCCCTCCACTTT. Translation gives CASSVSPRDGSPLHF.

The chain carries TRBV28 and TRBJ2-7; D uncertain. CDR3 length: 13 residues. With 8 bases removed from V and 0 bases from J, the gap between germline ends came to 11 bases. Germline V CDR1 and CDR2: MDHEN, SYDVKM. DNA for the CDR3: TGTGCCAGCTTCGCATCGAGCTCCTACGAGCAGTACTTC. This encodes CASFASSSYEQYF.

The J gene is TRBJ2-3, the V gene TRBV5-8; no firm D call. V was trimmed by 3 bases and J by 7 bases, leaving 9 bases between them. CDR3 length equals 12 residues. Germline V gives CDR1 SGHTS, CDR2 YDEGEE. CDR3 sequence (DNA): TGTGCCAGCAGCTCGGACGCGTATACGCAGTATTTT. Protein product: CASSSDAYTQYF.

The rearrangement uses TRBV19 and TRBJ1-2, with TRBD1 as a possible D gene (6 bases). Germline V gene sequence: CDR1 LNHDA, CDR2 SQIVND (reference sequence). The CDR3 has 18 amino acids. The V and J ends lost 5 bases and 5 bases respectively, with 27 bases between them. In nucleotides, the CDR3 is TGTGCCAGTAGTGACACCGGGACACGGAAGGGAGGGGATTATGGCTACACCTTC. Amino acids: CASSDTGTRKGGDYGYTF.

V and J are TRBV6-5 and TRBJ2-5; 9 bases agree with TRBD2. The germline V gene has CDR1 MNHEY and CDR2 SVGAGI. Trimming took 6 bases from V and 2 from J; bases not matched to a gene: 1. The CDR3 spans 13 residues. CDR3 DNA sequence: TGTGCCAGCAGGGGACTAGCTCAAGAGACCCAGTACTTC. The encoded protein is CASRGLAQETQYF.

The chain combines TRBV19 with TRBJ2-2; D possibly corresponds to TRBD2 (6 bases). Trimming pared 3 bases from V and 4 bases from J, leaving 21 bases between. Germline assignment: CDR1 LNHDA and CDR2 SQIVND (reference sequence). The CDR3 length is 18 residues. This CDR3 reads CASSMPQDKTRSTGELFF. The CDR3 nucleotides are TGTGCCAGTAGTATGCCCCAGGACAAGACTAGGTCCACCGGGGAGCTGTTTTTT.

This chain links TRBV4-2 with TRBJ1-5; D gene uncertain. This CDR3 has 14 amino acids. Germline CDR1 LGHNA, CDR2 YNFKEQ. Trimming took 1 base from V and 5 from J, leaving 9 bases between them. CDR3 nucleotides: TGTGCCAGCAGCCAAGCGCAGGTAGATCAGCCCCAGCATTTT. Encoded protein: CASSQAQVDQPQHF.

This sequence joins TRBV5-1 and TRBJ2-3; 9 bases are shared with TRBD2. Trimming cost V 0 bases and J 7 bases; bases outside gene matches: 9. Looked up from germline, CDR1 is SGHRS and CDR2 is YFSETQ. This CDR3 has 16 amino acids. The CDR3 DNA is TGCGCCAGCAGCTTGGATGGGGCGGGAGGGGCAAATACGCAGTATTTT. Translated: CASSLDGAGGANTQYF.

The J gene is TRBJ2-1, the V gene TRBV29-1; possibly TRBD1 for D (5 bases). This CDR3 is 12 amino acids long. Trimming removed 8 bases at V and 4 bases at J, with 12 bases between. Germline V gene lookup returns CDR1 SQVTM and CDR2 ANQGSEA. CDR3 DNA: TGCAGCATTCGACAGTCATACAATGAGCAGTTCTTC. Translated: CSIRQSYNEQFF.

The V gene is TRBV18, the J gene TRBJ2-2; no reliable D call. Deletions cut 4 bases from V and 0 bases from J, with 9 bases between. Germline loops: CDR1 KGHSH, CDR2 LQKENI. CDR3 length: 15 amino acids. The CDR3 nucleotides are TGTGCCAGCTCACTACAGCATTCGAACACCGGGGAGCTGTTTTTT. The encoded protein is CASSLQHSNTGELFF. Full variable domain (remainder filled in from reference TRBV18 and TRBJ2-2): NAGVMQNPRHLVRRRGQEARLRCSPMKGHSHVYWYRQLPEEGLKFMVYLQKENIIDESGMPKERFSAEFPKEGPSILRIQQVVRGDSAAYFCASSLQHSNTGELFFGEGSRLTVL.

The rearrangement uses TRBV18 and TRBJ2-1; D is unclear. V was trimmed by 0 bases and J by 7 bases, leaving 7 bases between them. This CDR3 is built from 13 residues. The germline CDR1 and CDR2 sequences are KGHSH and LQKENI. CDR3 residues: CASSPPIRNEQFF. CDR3 in DNA: TGTGCCAGCTCACCACCAATTAGGAATGAGCAGTTCTTC. The complete variable domain, with remaining parts taken from reference TRBV18 and TRBJ2-1, reads NAGVMQNPRHLVRRRGQEARLRCSPMKGHSHVYWYRQLPEEGLKFMVYLQKENIIDESGMPKERFSAEFPKEGPSILRIQQVVRGDSAAYFCASSPPIRNEQFFGPGTRLTVL.

V usage is TRBV2 and J usage is TRBJ2-5; 9 bases are shared with TRBD1. Germline V lookup: CDR1 SNHLY, CDR2 FYNNEI. V shed 6 bases and J 5 bases; nucleotides not matched to a gene: 4. The CDR3 consists of 13 residues. The chain's CDR3 is CASRMTGGETQYF. The CDR3 DNA follows: TGTGCCAGCAGGATGACAGGGGGGGAGACCCAGTACTTC.